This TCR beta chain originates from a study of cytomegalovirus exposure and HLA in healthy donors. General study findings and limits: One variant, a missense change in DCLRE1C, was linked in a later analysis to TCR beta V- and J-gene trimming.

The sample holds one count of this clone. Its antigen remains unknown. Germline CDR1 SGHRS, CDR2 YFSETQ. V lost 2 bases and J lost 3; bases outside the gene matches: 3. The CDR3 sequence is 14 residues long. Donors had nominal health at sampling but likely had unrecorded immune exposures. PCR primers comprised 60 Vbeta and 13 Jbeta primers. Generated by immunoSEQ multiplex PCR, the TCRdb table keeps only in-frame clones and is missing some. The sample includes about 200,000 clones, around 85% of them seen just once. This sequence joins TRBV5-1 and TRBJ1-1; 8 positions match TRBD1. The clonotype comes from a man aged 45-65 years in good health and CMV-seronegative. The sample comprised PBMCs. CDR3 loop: CASSFAQGDTEAFF. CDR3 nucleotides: TGCGCCAGCAGCTTTGCACAGGGGGACACTGAAGCTTTCTTT. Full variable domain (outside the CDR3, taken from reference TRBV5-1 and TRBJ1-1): KAGVTQTPRYLIKTRGQQVTLSCSPISGHRSVSWYQQTPGQGLQFLFEYFSETQRNKGNFPGRFSGRQFSNSRSEMNVSTLELGDSALYLCASSFAQGDTEAFFGQGTRLTVV.